This record looks at one T cell receptor beta chain sequence and its context. Its antigen is undetermined. The read terminates 3 residues before the CDR3 end, so the remaining end is supplied by the germline J gene. TCRdb's copy holds only in-frame clones and misses some; the assay was immunoSEQ multiplex PCR. Its listing shows roughly 48,000 clones. J lost 6 bases, V lost 4 bases, and 3 bases had no gene match. Germline-derived CDR1 and CDR2 are KGHSH and LQKENI. The CDR3 totals 14 residues. The data are from a study of T cells in women clearing cervical HPV infection. Turning to the study itself: Cases' blood sampling followed lesion detection by median approximately 140 days (90 to 200). Study-level findings and limits: Unknown T-cell numbers per sample may underlie the richness differences. Timing of associations relative to infection is unclear; T-cell subsets were not isolated.

Sequenced sample: blood buffy coat. The chain combines TRBV18 with TRBJ1-6; TRBD1 matches 7 bases. The receptor was derived from a woman between 18 and 69 years old with a cervical HPV16 infection that either progressed to CIN3+ or cleared (not recorded which). The sequenced part of the CDR3 DNA is TGTGCCAGCTCACTGGACAGGTCTAATTCACCC. Its translation: CASSLDRSNSP. From start to end, the CDR3 is CASSLDRSNSPLHF.